The 8 T cell receptor beta chains presented below share a single source sample, sequenced in a study of vaccination effects on CD4 cells after COVID-19. No antigen has been identified for these receptors. Isolating CD4+ T cells followed about 10 days of culture. Libraries were prepared by immunoSEQ multiplex PCR; TCRdb keeps only in-frame clonotypes and omits some of them. The sample contains 70,000 or so clones, roughly three quarters of which appear only once. Here the sequenced sample was CD4+ T cells from PBMCs cultured without peptide, taken before COVID-19 vaccination. These receptor sequences come from a human donor who received a COVID-19 vaccine.

The J gene is TRBJ1-5, the V gene TRBV19; D unclear. The CDR3 is 13 amino acids. V was shortened by 1 base and J by 4 bases, with 5 bases between the two germline ends. Germline V gene data show CDR1 as LNHDA and CDR2 as SQIVND (reference sequence). For the CDR3, the DNA is TGTGCCAGTAGTATAGGAGGGAATCAGCCCCAGCATTTT. Translated, it gives CASSIGGNQPQHF. Complete variable domain (other parts from reference TRBV19 and TRBJ1-5): DGGITQSPKYLFRKEGQNVTLSCEQNLNHDAMYWYRQDPGQGLRLIYYSQIVNDFQKGDIAEGYSVSREKKESFPLTVTSAQKNPTAFYLCASSIGGNQPQHFGDGTRLSIL.

The genes are TRBV7-8 and TRBJ1-2, with 9 nucleotides matching TRBD1. This CDR3 has 14 amino acids. Trimming at V came to 5 bases and at J to 8 bases, leaving 9 bases not matched to a gene. CDR1 and CDR2 from the germline V gene are SGHVS and FQNEAQ. CDR3 in amino acids: CASSADRGVRGYTF. The CDR3 nucleotides are TGTGCCAGCAGCGCCGACAGGGGGGTACGGGGCTACACCTTC.

J is TRBJ2-5 and V is TRBV11-3; D is uncertain. Germline V gives CDR1 SGHNT, CDR2 YENEEA. The CDR3 runs to 13 residues. Trimming stripped 1 base from V and 5 bases from J, with 8 bases between. The CDR3 protein is CASSLGFGETQYF. The CDR3 DNA sequence: TGTGCCAGCAGCTTAGGCTTCGGGGAGACCCAGTACTTC.

The chain uses TRBV6-5 and TRBJ1-1, with 9 bases matching TRBD1. Germline-derived CDR1 and CDR2 are MNHEY and SVGAGI. The CDR3 runs 16 residues. The trim removed 1 base at V and 3 bases at J, leaving 6 bases unmatched. Here the CDR3 reads CASSYWTGEFYTEAFF. CDR3 sequence (DNA): TGTGCCAGCAGTTACTGGACAGGGGAGTTCTACACTGAAGCTTTCTTT.

The chain uses TRBV15 and TRBJ1-2, with a possible D match to TRBD1 (6 bases). Germline V lookup: CDR1 LNHNV, CDR2 YYDKDF (reference sequence). This CDR3 spans 15 amino acids. Trimming cost V 2 bases and J 2 bases, with 12 bases left between them. CDR3 sequence reads: CATSRQDRKNYGYTF. The DNA of the CDR3 is TGTGCCACCAGCAGACAGGACAGAAAAAACTATGGCTACACCTTC. The full variable domain, in which reference TRBV15 and TRBJ1-2 provide the parts outside the CDR3, is DAMVIQNPRYQVTQFGKPVTLSCSQTLNHNVMYWYQQKSSQAPKLLFHYYDKDFNNEADTPDNFQSRRPNTSFCFLDIRSPGLGDTAMYLCATSRQDRKNYGYTFGSGTRLTVV.

The rearrangement uses TRBV18 and TRBJ1-1; 11 bases match TRBD1. Germline trimming cut 0 bases from V and 0 bases from J; bases unmatched to any gene: 6. Germline values: CDR1 KGHSH, CDR2 LQKENI. The CDR3 sequence is 18 residues long. CDR3 nucleotides: TGTGCCAGCTCACCACCGGCTAGGACAGGGGGCATGAACACTGAAGCTTTCTTT. Amino acids: CASSPPARTGGMNTEAFF.

The genes are TRBV7-2 and TRBJ2-2; a possible D gene is TRBD1 (5 bases). The V end lost 4 bases, the J end lost 6 bases, and 12 bases lay between the germline ends. The CDR3 covers 14 residues. CDR1 and CDR2 (germline): SGHTA, FQGNSA. DNA for the CDR3: TGTGCCAGCAGCTCTCAGGGTTCCGCCGGGGAGCTGTTTTTT. This gives the protein CASSSQGSAGELFF.

J is TRBJ1-1 and V is TRBV30, with 8 bases matching TRBD1. From germline, CDR1 is GTSNPN and CDR2 SVGIG (reference sequence). The V gene end was trimmed by 1 base and the J gene end by 5 bases; junction bases not matched to a gene: 0. The CDR3 sequence is 12 residues long. CDR3 sequence: CAWSGTGTEAFF. As DNA, the CDR3 is TGTGCCTGGAGTGGGACAGGGACTGAAGCTTTCTTT.